The rows below give T cell receptor beta chains drawn from one sample of a study of T cell responses to AZD1222 COVID-19 vaccine. Generated by immunoSEQ multiplex PCR, the TCRdb table keeps only in-frame clones and is missing some. The sample has some 150,000 clones; approximately 90% are singletons. The sequencing here drew on peripheral blood, taken on day 0 of AZD1222 vaccination. Receptors originate from an adult in good health. Each CDR3 is given with its conserved first and last residue. The D gene is left open where the match is weak. Clone size, where shown, is once, few, many, or a class for clones that have expanded.

v_gene,abundance,j_gene,d_gene,CDR3aa,CDR3nt
TRBV9,-,TRBJ1-2,-,CASSSGGYGYTF,TGTGCCAGCAGCTCCGGGGGCTATGGCTACACCTTC
TRBV12-3/TRBV12-4,-,TRBJ1-1,-,CASSWGTEAFF,TGTGCCAGCAGTTGGGGGACTGAAGCTTTCTTT
TRBV7-9,-,TRBJ1-1,TRBD1,CASSYDREEAFF,TGTGCCAGCAGTTATGACAGGGAAGAAGCTTTCTTT
TRBV4-2,-,TRBJ2-3,-,CASSQGLSTDTQYF,TGTGCCAGCAGCCAAGGACTATCCACAGATACGCAGTATTTT
TRBV5-4,-,TRBJ2-7,-,CASSLMVGIDEQYF,TGTGCCAGCAGCTTGATGGTCGGGATCGACGAGCAGTACTTC
TRBV5-1,-,TRBJ2-5,-,CASSKPPGETQYF,TGCGCCAGCAGCAAACCCCCTGGGGAGACCCAGTACTTC
TRBV4-3,-,TRBJ2-3,-,CASSLSGAVTDTQYF,TGCGCCAGCAGCCTCTCGGGGGCAGTCACAGATACGCAGTATTTT
TRBV24-1,-,TRBJ2-1,TRBD2,CATSDLTKSGRGYEQFF,TGTGCCACCAGTGACCTAACCAAAAGCGGGAGGGGTTATGAGCAGTTCTTC
TRBV7-9,-,TRBJ2-1,-,CASSLVPGVNEQFF,TGTGCCAGCAGCTTAGTGCCGGGGGTGAATGAGCAGTTCTTC
TRBV4-1,-,TRBJ1-1,-,CASSLRPIREPTEAFF,TGCGCCAGCAGCTTACGGCCTATTAGGGAGCCGACTGAAGCTTTCTTT
TRBV7-9,-,TRBJ2-1,-,CASSSQFNEQFF,TGTGCCAGCAGTTCGCAGTTCAATGAGCAGTTCTTC
TRBV7-2,-,TRBJ2-7,-,CASSPARNAYEQYF,TGTGCCAGCAGCCCTGCCAGGAACGCCTACGAGCAGTACTTC
TRBV7-3,-,TRBJ2-5,TRBD2,CASSLYGGSGETQYF,TGTGCCAGCAGCTTATACGGCGGGAGTGGGGAGACCCAGTACTTC
TRBV13,-,TRBJ1-6,TRBD1,CASSPSPGTGAISSPLHF,TGTGCCAGCAGCCCTAGTCCCGGGACAGGGGCAATCAGTTCACCCCTCCACTTT
TRBV7-3,-,TRBJ2-5,-,CASSATGGPTETQYF,TGTGCCAGCAGCGCAACGGGGGGCCCTACGGAGACCCAGTACTTC
TRBV2,once,TRBJ1-2,-,CASSDLPQGRNYGYTF,TGTGCCAGCAGTGACCTCCCCCAGGGGCGCAACTATGGCTACACCTTC
TRBV6-2/TRBV6-3,-,TRBJ2-7,TRBD1,CASSYSPGQGLYEQYF,TGTGCCAGCAGTTACTCACCGGGACAGGGACTCTACGAGCAGTACTTC
TRBV28,-,TRBJ1-5,TRBD1,CASSPAPDRYSNQPQHF,TGTGCCAGCAGCCCCGCCCCGGACAGGTATAGCAATCAGCCCCAGCATTTT
TRBV7-2,-,TRBJ2-3,-,CASSFGGGDTQYF,TGTGCCAGCAGCTTTGGGGGCGGAGATACGCAGTATTTT
TRBV14,-,TRBJ2-5,-,CASSQGEGGPQETQYF,TGTGCCAGCAGCCAAGGGGAGGGGGGTCCCCAAGAGACCCAGTACTTC
TRBV11-2,-,TRBJ1-6,-,CASSPSGRVSPLHF,TGTGCCAGCAGCCCCTCCGGACGGGTATCACCCCTCCACTTT
TRBV28,-,TRBJ1-1,TRBD1,CASSRDRASTEAFF,TGTGCCAGCAGTCGGGACAGGGCTTCGACTGAAGCTTTCTTT
TRBV4-3,-,TRBJ2-3,-,CASSSEGGRTDTQYF,TGCGCCAGCAGCTCAGAGGGGGGACGCACAGATACGCAGTATTTT
TRBV3-1/TRBV3-2,-,TRBJ2-2,TRBD1,CASSRQGATGELFF,TGTGCCAGCAGCCGGCAGGGGGCGACCGGGGAGCTGTTTTTT
TRBV6-1,-,TRBJ2-4,-,CASSETMAKNIQYF,TGTGCCAGCAGTGAAACTATGGCCAAAAACATTCAGTACTTC
TRBV10-3,-,TRBJ1-5,-,CAISDFVDNQPQHF,TGTGCCATCAGTGACTTTGTGGACAATCAGCCCCAGCATTTT
TRBV5-1,-,TRBJ1-4,-,CASSFRSGEKLFF,TGCGCCAGCAGCTTCAGGTCTGGGGAAAAACTGTTTTTT
TRBV15,-,TRBJ1-2,-,CATSSTGNNYGYTF,TGTGCCACCAGCAGTACAGGGAATAACTATGGCTACACCTTC
TRBV27,-,TRBJ2-3,TRBD2,CASSFVSGGPDTQYF,TGTGCCAGCAGTTTTGTTAGCGGGGGGCCAGATACGCAGTATTTT
TRBV9,-,TRBJ2-7,TRBD2,CASSGRFGSGNYEQYF,TGTGCCAGCAGCGGCCGATTTGGGAGCGGGAATTACGAGCAGTACTTC
TRBV7-2,-,TRBJ2-7,-,CASSLDRTAYEQYF,TGTGCCAGCAGCTTAGACAGGACTGCCTACGAGCAGTACTTC